Listed here are 2 T cell receptor beta chains from one sample, sequenced in a study of memory CD4+ T cells and cytomegalovirus serostatus (dated by TCRdb to about 2019). The library was obtained by the immunoSEQ multiplex PCR assay. TCRdb took this table from immuneACCESS and kept in-frame rearrangements with V and J called. Such tables lack part of the clones; where checked against another copy, unresolved V genes explain under half of the gap, and the rest is unexplained. In this sample the table shows fewer than 50,000 clones, around 80% of which occur a single time. The ten largest clones capture about 6% of the sample. Single viable CD3+CD4+CD8-CD45RO+ cells were sorted as memory CD4+ T cells on a FACSAria II. Sequencing input: memory CD4+ T cells from blood. The receptors were gathered from an adult in good health and CMV-seronegative.

The CDR3 loop reads CSVGFGGSTDTQYF. The CDR3 DNA is TGCAGCGTTGGTTTTGGGGGGAGCACAGATACGCAGTATTTT. The genes are TRBV29-1 and TRBJ2-3; possible D gene TRBD2, 6 bases. CDR1 is SQVTM and CDR2 is ANQGSEA in the germline V gene. The CDR3 is 14 amino acids. Trimming left V 4 bases short and J 0 bases short, with 11 bases between.

V is TRBV5-6 and J is TRBJ1-1; no clear D. This CDR3 region has 12 residues. The germline gives CDR1 SGHDT, CDR2 YYEEEE. V gave up 4 bases and J gave up 14 bases, with 18 bases separating them. The CDR3 here is CASSLNRGERFF. CDR3 bases: TGTGCCAGCAGCCTAAATCGGGGTGAACGGTTCTTT.